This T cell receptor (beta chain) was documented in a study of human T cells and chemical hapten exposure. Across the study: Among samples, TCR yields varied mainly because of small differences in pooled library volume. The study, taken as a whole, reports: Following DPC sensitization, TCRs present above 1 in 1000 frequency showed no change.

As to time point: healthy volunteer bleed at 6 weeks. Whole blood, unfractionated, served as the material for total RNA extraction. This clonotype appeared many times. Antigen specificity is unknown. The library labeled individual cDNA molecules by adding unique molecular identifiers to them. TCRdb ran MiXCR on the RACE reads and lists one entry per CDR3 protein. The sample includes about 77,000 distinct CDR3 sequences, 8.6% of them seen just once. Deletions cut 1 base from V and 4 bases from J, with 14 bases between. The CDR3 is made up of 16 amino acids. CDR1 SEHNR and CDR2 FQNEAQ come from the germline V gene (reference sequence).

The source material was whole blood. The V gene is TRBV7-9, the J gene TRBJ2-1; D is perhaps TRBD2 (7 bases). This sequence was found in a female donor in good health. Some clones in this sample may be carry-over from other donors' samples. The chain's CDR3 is CASSLGGGGSYNEQFF. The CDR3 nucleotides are TGTGCCAGCAGCTTAGGAGGCGGGGGCTCTTACAATGAGCAGTTCTTC.